In this sample, the clone carrying this T cell receptor (beta chain) turned up once. The entry originates in a study of OX40 agonist ivuxolimab in advanced cancers. Study details: Patients received ivuxolimab, an agonistic anti-OX40 (CD134) antibody.

The CDR3 is 15 residues long. V was pared by 4 bases and J by 5 bases, with 10 bases of the junction left unmatched. Germline CDR1 and CDR2: SGHTS and YDEGEE. Data came from immunoSEQ multiplex PCR; TCRdb stores just in-frame clones and leaves some out. The data show about 70,000 clones, 85% to 90% seen once. This receptor was obtained from an adult with an advanced solid tumor such as melanoma, head and neck, liver or kidney cancer. V gene TRBV5-8 combines with J gene TRBJ2-5; TRBD1 matches 8 bases. Material: CD4+ or CD8+ T cells sorted from blood, obtained in a trial of the OX40 agonist ivuxolimab. Written as DNA, the CDR3 is TGTGCCAGCAGCCCGGGGGCACAGGGGGTTGAGACCCAGTACTTC. Amino acids: CASSPGAQGVETQYF.